This entry lists 20 T cell receptor beta chains sequenced from one sample in a study of blood T cells in healthy people across ages (dated by TCRdb to 2013 to 2016). The library was generated by 5' RACE. The listed sequencing device is Illumina HiSeq 2500. A second PCR of about 6 to 12 cycles was run with a J-beta primer mix and a sample-barcoded 5' primer. TCRdb ran its own pipeline on the public reads, namely fastp trimming at Q25 and MiXCR clone calling, and kept in-frame beta chains. Identical CDR3 protein sequences are pooled into one entry, listed with their most common genes and DNA. The table for this sample lists roughly 1 million distinct CDR3 sequences; approximately 26% of them were counted only once. 0.65% to 0.75% of the sample rests with the top ten. The sample was also reused in another study, on T cells of mothers and their children.

Specimen: blood. The receptors derive from a girl between 2 and 10 years old in good health.

Only a few counts were recorded for this clonotype. Here the CDR3 reads CASSQWHQETQYF. The CDR3 region has the DNA TGCGCCAGCAGCCAATGGCACCAAGAGACCCAGTACTTC. The rearrangement links TRBV4-1 to TRBJ2-5, with D uncertain. Germline-derived CDR1 and CDR2 are MGHRA and YSYEKL. There are 13 residues in the CDR3. V lost 2 bases and J lost 0, with 4 bases in between.

This clonotype was observed many times. The chain combines TRBV10-3 with TRBJ2-5, with 8 positions matching TRBD2. Germline V gene data show CDR1 as ENHRY and CDR2 as SYGVKD. V lost 5 bases, J lost 11 bases, and 10 bases stayed unmatched. The length of the CDR3 is 13 residues. The CDR3 DNA follows: TGTGCCATCAGTCCCGAGGGGGGGACTAGGCAGTACTTC. The encoded protein is CAISPEGGTRQYF.

This chain connects TRBV4-1 to TRBJ2-1, with 13 bases matching TRBD2. The CDR3 spans 21 residues. V shed 0 bases, J shed 0 bases, and the junction held 11 bases outside the gene matches. Germline CDR1 is MGHRA and CDR2 is YSYEKL. The CDR3 is CASSQDSLGTSGESSYNEQFF. For the CDR3, the DNA is TGCGCCAGCAGCCAAGATAGTTTAGGGACTAGCGGGGAAAGCTCCTACAATGAGCAGTTCTTC.

The rearrangement joins TRBV28 to TRBJ1-5; 7 bases map to TRBD1. V gave up 6 bases and J gave up 0 bases; unmatched junction bases: 11. This CDR3 region has 17 residues. The germline gives CDR1 MDHEN, CDR2 SYDVKM. The CDR3 protein is CASSTSGQMNSNQPQHF. CDR3 nucleotides: TGTGCCAGCAGCACATCGGGACAGATGAATAGCAATCAGCCCCAGCATTTT.

The rearrangement joins TRBV24-1 to TRBJ1-5; maybe TRBD1 (6 bases). The CDR3 is 14 amino acids. The germline gives CDR1 KGHDR, CDR2 SFDVKD. The V end lost 11 bases, the J end lost 0 bases, and 13 bases lay between the germline ends. The CDR3 DNA reads as TGTGCCATTTCACAGGGTAATAGCAATCAGCCCCAGCATTTT. It yields the protein CAISQGNSNQPQHF.

The V gene is TRBV29-1, the J gene TRBJ1-1; TRBD1 aligns across 8 bases. The length of the CDR3 is 12 residues. V gave up 4 bases and J gave up 6 bases; unmatched junction bases: 4. Germline V lookup: CDR1 SQVTM, CDR2 ANQGSEA. CDR3 coding DNA: TGCAGCGTTGTAAGGACAGGGTCTGAAGCTTTCTTT. Translation gives CSVVRTGSEAFF.

This chain connects TRBV6-5 to TRBJ1-1; possible D gene TRBD1, 6 bases. The CDR3 totals 14 residues. Germline CDR1 is MNHEY and CDR2 is SVGAGI. Trimming cost V 6 bases and J 6 bases, with 17 bases left between them. The CDR3: CASSPGRGFAEAFF. The DNA for the CDR3 is TGTGCCAGCAGCCCCGGGAGGGGGTTCGCTGAAGCTTTCTTT.

This clonotype came up a few times. The chain is built from TRBV21-1 and TRBJ2-2; TRBD2 is taken as the D call from the table, unchecked against the DNA. TRBV21-1 is a recognized pseudogene. This CDR3 has 21 amino acids. This CDR3 reads CASSKPMRRGEEMINTGELFF. In DNA form, the CDR3 reads TGTGCCAGCAGCAAACCCATGCGGCGGGGGGAGGAAATGATTAACACCGGGGAGCTGTTTTTT.

This chain connects TRBV4-1 to TRBJ2-3, with no clear D. This CDR3 is built from 14 residues. The germline V and J ends were trimmed by 5 bases and 2 bases, with 11 bases remaining between them. Germline CDR1 is MGHRA and CDR2 is YSYEKL. The CDR3 sequence: CASSKGPNTDTQYF. CDR3 bases: TGCGCCAGCAGCAAAGGGCCTAACACAGATACGCAGTATTTT.

This clonotype was recorded a few times. The rearrangement uses TRBV2 and TRBJ2-1, with TRBD2 identical over 8 bases. TRBJ2-5 explains the end of the DNA better; the J call may be wrong. The CDR3 runs to 15 residues. Looked up from germline, CDR1 is SNHLY and CDR2 is FYNNEI. In DNA, the CDR3 is TGTGCCAGCAGCCCATACCGGACTAGCCTCGGGGCCCAGTACTTC. It encodes CASSPYRTSLGAQYF.

This clonotype came up a few times. The rearrangement links TRBV28 to TRBJ2-4, with D possibly matching TRBD1 (5 bases). Germline loops: CDR1 MDHEN, CDR2 SYDVKM. V lost 5 bases to trimming and J lost 9 bases, with 14 bases between them. The CDR3 loop spans 13 amino acids. DNA for the CDR3: TGTGCCAGCAGTCCGTGGCCTCAGGGCATTCAGTACTTC. Translation gives CASSPWPQGIQYF.

V is TRBV7-2 and J is TRBJ2-7; D may be TRBD1 (6 bases). The germline V gene has CDR1 SGHTA and CDR2 FQGNSA. V gave up 5 bases and J gave up 7 bases, with 18 bases separating them. The CDR3 is 14 residues long. DNA for the CDR3: TGTGCCAGCAGCATGGGTCGACAAAGGGGGGAGCAGTACTTC. Translating it yields CASSMGRQRGEQYF. Full variable domain (outside the CDR3, taken from reference TRBV7-2 and TRBJ2-7): GAGVSQSPSNKVTEKGKDVELRCDPISGHTALYWYRQSLGQGLEFLIYFQGNSAPDKSGLPSDRFSAERTGGSVSTLTIQRTQQEDSAVYLCASSMGRQRGEQYFGPGTRLTVT.

V usage is TRBV20-1 and J usage is TRBJ1-6; D remains unclear. Germline V gene lookup returns CDR1 DFQATT and CDR2 SNEGSKA (reference sequence). CDR3 length: 14 residues. V dropped 4 bases and J dropped 0 bases, with 7 bases sitting between them. The CDR3 DNA sequence: TGCAGTGCTAAGGAGGACTCCTATAATTCACCCCTCCACTTT. Amino acid sequence: CSAKEDSYNSPLHF.

This chain links TRBV6-2 or TRBV6-3 with TRBJ2-3; no definite D call. Per the germline V gene, CDR1 is MNHEY and CDR2 is SVGEGT. V lost 4 bases to trimming and J lost 3 bases, with 8 bases between them. The CDR3 sequence is 13 residues long. The CDR3 sequence is CASSSWPTDTQYF. The CDR3 bases are TGTGCCAGCAGTTCTTGGCCTACAGATACGCAGTATTTT.

The chain joins TRBV28 to TRBJ2-2, with TRBD2 as a possible D gene (5 bases). The V end lost 11 bases, the J end lost 1 base, and 20 bases lay between the germline ends. CDR1 and CDR2 from the germline V gene are MDHEN and SYDVKM. The CDR3 has 16 amino acids. CDR3 in amino acids: CAVEGGRRENTGELFF. The DNA of the CDR3 is TGTGCCGTCGAGGGTGGACGACGGGAGAACACCGGGGAGCTGTTTTTT.

V usage is TRBV27 and J usage is TRBJ2-7, with a tentative D call TRBD2 (6 bases). Per the germline V gene, CDR1 is MNHEY and CDR2 is SMNVEV (reference sequence). This CDR3 comprises 15 residues. V was trimmed by 5 bases and J by 0 bases, leaving 14 bases between them. CDR3: CASSLRDWDSYEQYF. Written as DNA, the CDR3 is TGTGCCAGCAGTCTTCGGGACTGGGACTCCTACGAGCAGTACTTC.

In this sample, this clonotype turned up a few times. The chain is built from TRBV2 and TRBJ1-5; D remains unclear. Trimming cost V 6 bases and J 5 bases, with 20 bases left between them. Germline V gene data show CDR1 as SNHLY and CDR2 as FYNNEI. This CDR3 region has 16 residues. The CDR3 reads CASRQSGIWRDQPQHF. The CDR3, as DNA: TGTGCCAGCAGGCAATCCGGGATCTGGAGGGATCAGCCCCAGCATTTT.

This clonotype was observed a few times. J is TRBJ1-5 and V is TRBV28; 7 nucleotides agree with TRBD1. The junction had 3 bases not matched to a gene; V was cut back by 3 bases and J by 1 base. Germline V gives CDR1 MDHEN, CDR2 SYDVKM. The CDR3 loop spans 15 amino acids. The CDR3 DNA reads TGTGCCAGCAGTTTTCAGGGGGTGAGCAATCAGCCCCAGCATTTT. Its translation: CASSFQGVSNQPQHF.

This sequence joins TRBV7-9 and TRBJ2-4; D is perhaps TRBD1 or TRBD2 (6 bases each). V was shortened by 5 bases and J by 0 bases, with 11 bases between the two germline ends. CDR1 and CDR2 from the germline V gene are SEHNR and FQNEAQ (reference sequence). This CDR3 region has 15 residues. CDR3 DNA sequence: TGTGCCAGCAGCATGGGGGGCTTAGCCAAAAACATTCAGTACTTC. Its protein product is CASSMGGLAKNIQYF.

This clonotype occurred a few times. The rearrangement joins TRBV9 to TRBJ2-1; tentatively, D is TRBD2 (5 bases). The CDR3 contains 12 residues. V was shortened by 0 bases and J by 11 bases, with 9 bases between the two germline ends. Germline V lookup: CDR1 SGDLS, CDR2 YYNGEE. CDR3 region: CASSVDEGQQFF. The CDR3 nucleotides are TGTGCCAGCAGCGTAGATGAGGGCCAGCAGTTCTTC.